This T cell receptor (beta chain) was obtained from a study of PD-1 blockade in classical Hodgkin lymphoma. On the study more broadly: The study gave patients nivolumab 3 mg/kg intravenously every 2 weeks. Study results and limitations: Significantly greater TCR diversity emerged by C4D1 in CD4+ cells but not CD8+ cells. The baseline diversity of complete responders showed similarity to that of newly diagnosed patients.

Using immunoSEQ multiplex PCR, the repertoire was profiled, and TCRdb retains in-frame clones only, with some absent. The sample records several thousand clones, approximately 74% being singletons. The CDR3 is 15 amino acids. Per the germline V gene, CDR1 is SEHNR and CDR2 is FQNEAQ (reference sequence). The ends lost 4 bases at V and 4 bases at J; junction bases unmatched: 5. In regard to this clone: The antigen remains undetermined.

Exposure to brentuximab vedotin varied, and each patient had relapsed following autologous stem cell transplantation. The receptor was isolated from a human donor with classical Hodgkin lymphoma. The chain uses TRBV7-9 and TRBJ1-2; 11 bases align to TRBD1. Specimen: peripheral blood mononuclear cells (PBMCs), collected at baseline. CDR3 sequence: CASSSGQGELYGYTF. CDR3 DNA sequence: TGTGCCAGCAGCTCGGGACAGGGGGAACTCTATGGCTACACCTTC.